These T cell receptor beta chains were read from a single sample in a study of cytomegalovirus exposure and HLA in healthy donors. Some clones are missing from TCRdb's copy, which holds only in-frame ones; the method was immunoSEQ multiplex PCR. The sample includes roughly 250,000 clones, approximately 83% of them seen just once. Sequenced material: PBMCs. The receptors stem from a woman in her twenties or thirties in good health and CMV-seropositive. CDR3s include the opening cysteine and the closing phenylalanine or tryptophan. The D gene is left open where the match is weak. A row's size may be missing; if present it is once, few, many or a size class.

V	J	D	length	size	DNA	CDR3
TRBV7-3	TRBJ2-2	TRBD2	15	NA	TGTGCCAGCAGCTTACTAGCGGTGGGCACCGGGGAGCTGTTTTTT	CASSLLAVGTGELFF
TRBV28	TRBJ1-2	NA	12	NA	TGTGCCAGCAGTTTGGCAGGGTATGGCTACACCTTC	CASSLAGYGYTF
TRBV5-4	TRBJ1-2	NA	14	NA	TGTGCCAGCAGCTATAACCGAGGGGGTTCTGGCTACACCTTC	CASSYNRGGSGYTF
TRBV4-1	TRBJ2-1	NA	17	NA	TGCGCCAGCAGCCAAGATCGAGGTTTGGAGGTATACAATGAGCAGTTCTTC	CASSQDRGLEVYNEQFF
TRBV5-1	TRBJ2-5	TRBD2	15	NA	TGCGCCAGCAGCTCGAGACTAGCGGGAGAAGAGACCCAGTACTTC	CASSSRLAGEETQYF
TRBV5-4	TRBJ2-1	NA	16	NA	TGTGCCAGCAGCTTTCTGAGGGGGAGCTCCTACAATGAGCAGTTCTTC	CASSFLRGSSYNEQFF
TRBV10-3	TRBJ1-2	NA	15	NA	TGTGCCATCAGCCCCGGGACATTTTCTAACTATGGCTACACCTTC	CAISPGTFSNYGYTF
TRBV28	TRBJ2-7	TRBD2	15	NA	TGTGCCAGCAGTTTCAGCGGGATAGGATTACACGAGCAGTACTTC	CASSFSGIGLHEQYF
TRBV30	TRBJ2-6	NA	17	NA	TGTGCCTGGAGGGCGCAAGGGGCCCAACCTGGGGCCAACGTCCTGACTTTC	CAWRAQGAQPGANVLTF
TRBV7-9	TRBJ2-1	TRBD2	15	NA	TGTGCCAGCAGCCCGACGTTGGGGGAGGGAAATGAGCAGTTCTTC	CASSPTLGEGNEQFF
TRBV27	TRBJ2-7	TRBD1	14	NA	TGTGCCAGCAGTCTCAGGGGGCCTATCTACGAGCAGTACTTC	CASSLRGPIYEQYF
TRBV11-2	TRBJ1-2	NA	15	NA	TGTGCCAGCAGCTTTTTCGGGGTACCTAACTATGGCTACACCTTC	CASSFFGVPNYGYTF
TRBV14	TRBJ2-1	NA	14	NA	TGTGCCAGCAGCCAAAGTAGCGGCTACAATGAGCAGTTCTTC	CASSQSSGYNEQFF
TRBV5-1	TRBJ2-4	NA	15	NA	NA	CASSFGPGTENIQYF
TRBV30	TRBJ2-7	TRBD1	13	NA	TGTGCCTGGAGTACCGGGACAGCCTACGAGCAGTACTTC	CAWSTGTAYEQYF
TRBV10-2	TRBJ1-5	NA	15	NA	TGCGCCAGCAGTGAGGACAGGTTGTTCAATCAGCCCCAGCATTTT	CASSEDRLFNQPQHF
TRBV4-2	TRBJ2-2	NA	16	NA	TGTGCCAGCAGCCAAGTCCCGGGGAGTAACACCGGGGAGCTGTTTTTT	CASSQVPGSNTGELFF
TRBV6-5	TRBJ1-5	NA	12	NA	TGTGCCAGCAGGACGGCCGAGGGGCCCCAGCATTTT	CASRTAEGPQHF
TRBV5-1	TRBJ2-3	NA	16	NA	TGCGCCAGCAGCTGGGCGCGACAGTTTGAGTCAGATACGCAGTATTTT	CASSWARQFESDTQYF
TRBV7-9	TRBJ2-1	NA	14	NA	TGTGCCAGCAGCTTCCGAATAGCCTACAATGAGCAGTTCTTC	CASSFRIAYNEQFF
TRBV5-1	TRBJ2-7	TRBD1	13	NA	TGCGCCAGCAGCTTGGGGACAGGCTACGAGCAGTACTTC	CASSLGTGYEQYF
TRBV28	TRBJ2-1	TRBD2	15	NA	TGTGCCAGCAGTTCCACGGGGGGGTACTACAATGAGCAGTTCTTC	CASSSTGGYYNEQFF
TRBV5-1	TRBJ2-2	TRBD2	17	NA	TGCGCCAGCAGCTTGGCCGGGCTAGCGGGAGTCACCGGGGAGCTGTTTTTT	CASSLAGLAGVTGELFF
TRBV9	TRBJ1-3	NA	13	NA	TGTGCCAGCAGCGTAGCAGGGGCGAACACCATATATTTT	CASSVAGANTIYF
TRBV6-5	TRBJ2-2	NA	16	once	TGTGCCAGCAGTTACTCCGGGGGGCCCGTCACCGGGGAGCTGTTTTTT	CASSYSGGPVTGELFF
TRBV7-9	TRBJ2-7	NA	13	NA	TGTGCCAGCAGCTTAGACGGGTCCGCCGAGCAGTACTTC	CASSLDGSAEQYF
TRBV27	TRBJ2-5	NA	15	NA	TGTGCCAGCAGTATGATGTTCGCTAGCCGGGAGACCCAGTACTTC	CASSMMFASRETQYF
TRBV6-6	TRBJ1-4	NA	13	NA	TGTGCCAGCAGTCCCCCCCGGGAGGAAAAACTGTTTTTT	CASSPPREEKLFF
TRBV5-1	TRBJ2-5	TRBD2	15	once	TGCGCCAGCAGCTTGGCTAGCGGGAGATGGGAGACCCAGTACTTC	CASSLASGRWETQYF
TRBV30	TRBJ2-7	NA	11	NA	TGTGCCTGTCAGGTGTCGTTTTGGCAGTACTTC	CACQVSFWQYF
TRBV28	TRBJ2-1	TRBD2	15	NA	TGTGCCAGCAGCCCGCTAGCGGGAGGCTACAATGAGCAGTTCTTC	CASSPLAGGYNEQFF
TRBV7-2	TRBJ1-3	NA	14	NA	TGTGCCAGCAGCTTTGTCTTCTCTGGAAACACCATATATTTT	CASSFVFSGNTIYF
TRBV5-4	TRBJ2-2	NA	16	NA	TGTGCCAGCAGCTTGGAAGGGGGGGCGAACACCGGGGAGCTGTTTTTT	CASSLEGGANTGELFF
TRBV7-7	TRBJ2-1	TRBD1	15	NA	TGTGCCAGCAGCGCGACAGGGGCCTCCTACAATGAGCAGTTCTTC	CASSATGASYNEQFF
TRBV7-9	TRBJ2-7	TRBD2	14	NA	TGTGCCAGCAGCAGTCGGGCGGGGGTCTACGAGCAGTACTTC	CASSSRAGVYEQYF
TRBV30	TRBJ2-1	TRBD1	15	NA	TGTGCCTGGGGACCCGGGACAGGGGGGATTGATGAGCAGTTCTTC	CAWGPGTGGIDEQFF
TRBV28	TRBJ2-7	TRBD2	17	NA	TGTGCCAGCAACCTCCAAGTGGGTGGACTAGCGGGCTACGAGCAGTACTTC	CASNLQVGGLAGYEQYF
TRBV27	TRBJ1-1	NA	13	few	TGTGCCAGCAGTTTTAGGGAGGTCACTGAAGCTTTCTTT	CASSFREVTEAFF
TRBV28	TRBJ2-7	TRBD2	12	NA	TGTGCCACGGGTAGCGGGAAATACGAGCAGTACTTC	CATGSGKYEQYF
TRBV6-6	TRBJ2-7	NA	11	NA	TGTGCCAGCAGTTTTAACTACGAGCAGTACTTC	CASSFNYEQYF
TRBV6-1	TRBJ2-7	TRBD2	14	NA	TGTGCCAGCAGCCTTAGCGGGAGGGTCCACGAGCAGTACTTC	CASSLSGRVHEQYF
TRBV2	TRBJ2-1	NA	16	NA	TGTGCCAGCAACGCGTTTCGGCTAGATTTTAATCTTGAGCAGTTCTTC	CASNAFRLDFNLEQFF
TRBV30	TRBJ1-5	NA	13	few	TGTGCCTGGAGCCCAGGGTTCGAGCGGCCCCAGCATTTT	CAWSPGFERPQHF
TRBV5-6	TRBJ1-2	NA	13	NA	TGTGCCAGCAGCTTGGGACTTAACTATGGCTACACCTTC	CASSLGLNYGYTF